This record looks at one T cell receptor beta chain sequence and its context. What it recognizes is unknown. The sample belongs to a study of radiotherapy plus CTLA-4 blockade in lung cancer. Study-level points and caveats: Together with interferon-beta, which increased in serum after radiation, early dynamic changes in blood T cell clones were reportedly the best predictors of response.

The CDR3 spans 14 residues. Germline CDR1 MNHNS, CDR2 SASEGT. Trimming removed 4 bases at V and 5 bases at J, with 12 bases between. Profiled with immunoSEQ multiplex PCR; TCRdb holds only in-frame clones, not every one. The repertoire has about 60,000 clones, about 80% of them found once; the top ten carry 4%. V usage is TRBV6-1 and J usage is TRBJ2-1; the D gene is possibly TRBD1 (6 bases). The clonotype was recovered from a human donor with non-small cell lung cancer who had a partial response to radiotherapy plus ipilimumab. Here the sequenced sample was peripheral blood, taken from a patient treated with radiotherapy plus ipilimumab. The CDR3 DNA reads TGTGCCAGCAGTGCCCGACAGGCTGACAATGAGCAGTTCTTC. This translates into CASSARQADNEQFF.